This T cell receptor beta chain was profiled in a study of cytomegalovirus exposure and HLA in healthy donors. Whole-study results and caveats: Earlier analysis found most TCR beta V segments productive about 87% or about 30% of the time. Later analysis demonstrated an association between a missense DCLRE1C variant and TCR beta V- and J-gene trimming.

Both 60 Vbeta primers and 13 Jbeta primers went into the PCR. TCRdb's copy holds only in-frame clones and misses some; the assay was immunoSEQ multiplex PCR. The data contain 75,000 to 100,000 clones, around 81% of them seen just once; the ten biggest clones take up 0.55% to 0.65%. Germline V gene lookup returns CDR1 MGHRA and CDR2 YSYEKL. V lost 2 bases, J lost 3 bases, and 8 bases stayed unmatched. The CDR3 totals 18 residues. Remarks on this clone: The antigen remains unidentified.

V is TRBV4-1 and J is TRBJ2-1; 12 bases map to TRBD2. The source material was PBMCs. The receptor's source is a man aged 25 to 40 in good health and CMV-seronegative. CDR3 sequence: CASSQILRLAGDYNEQFF. In DNA, the CDR3 is TGCGCCAGCAGCCAAATTCTCCGACTAGCGGGAGACTACAATGAGCAGTTCTTC.